The next 28 T cell receptor beta chains were all read from a single sample in a study of T cell repertoires in cytomegalovirus infection. TCRdb re-called the reads with MiXCR, one entry per CDR3 protein. The sample contains around 630,000 distinct CDR3 sequences, less than 25% of which appear only once. Sequencing used CD8+ T cells from PBMCs. These receptors were collected from a human donor in good health (CMV status not recorded). Some clones in this sample may be carry-over from other donors' samples.

A word on this clonotype: Its ends do not fully match the called genes, so a read error is possible. This sequence joins TRBV20-1 and TRBJ2-1; 9 bases align to TRBD2. Germline V lookup: CDR1 DFQATT, CDR2 SNEGSKA (reference sequence). This CDR3 has 19 residues. This CDR3 reads CCARGDRAGGRSSYNEQFF. CDR3 sequence (DNA): TGCTGTGCTAGAGGGGACCGAGCGGGGGGACGGAGCTCCTACAATGAGCAGTTCTTC.

The V call is TRBV2, the J call TRBJ2-1; D may correspond to TRBD1 or TRBD2 (6 bases each). Germline V CDR1 and CDR2: SNHLY, FYNNEI. V lost 6 bases and J 9 bases, leaving 12 bases between the germline ends. The CDR3 is made up of 12 amino acids. CDR3 residues: CASRTGRPEQFF. In DNA, the CDR3 is TGTGCCAGCAGAACAGGGAGGCCTGAGCAGTTCTTC.

V usage is TRBV10-3 and J usage is TRBJ2-7, with D possibly matching TRBD2 (6 bases). Trimming shortened V by 1 base and J by 0 bases, and 19 bases separated the two germline ends. CDR1 is ENHRY and CDR2 is SYGVKD in the germline V gene. The CDR3 contains 18 residues. The CDR3 bases are TGTGCCATCAGTGAGTTCCCCCCGGGACTTATCCTCTCCTACGAGCAGTACGTC. Its translation is CAISEFPPGLILSYEQYV.

This clonotype was observed a few times. J is TRBJ2-7 and V is TRBV5-4; TRBD1 matches 9 bases. Looked up from germline, CDR1 is SGHNT and CDR2 is YYREEE (reference sequence). This CDR3 contains 15 residues. J gave up 2 bases and V 4 bases, and 7 bases lay outside the gene matches. CDR3 nucleotide sequence: TGTGCCAGCAGCATAAACAGGGGGCTACCCTACGAGCAGTACTTC. Its protein is CASSINRGLPYEQYF.

With regard to this clonotype: It may be a read error: a sequence one base away is much more abundant. J is TRBJ2-3 and V is TRBV4-1; D possibly corresponds to TRBD1 (6 bases). The CDR3 runs to 14 residues. Germline CDR1 and CDR2: MGHRA and YSYEKL. The CDR3 DNA is TGTGCCAACAGCCAAGACGTCCAGGGGGATACGCAGTATTTT. Amino acid sequence: CANSQDVQGDTQYF.

This clonotype was seen ten or more times. J is TRBJ1-1 and V is TRBV12-3 or TRBV12-4; D unclear. Trimming took off 3 bases at V and 4 bases at J, with 9 bases between the two ends. The CDR3 extends over 13 amino acids. DNA of the CDR3: TGTGCCAGCAGTTTTGGATACCTCACTGAAGCTTTCTTT. Protein product: CASSFGYLTEAFF.

J is TRBJ2-5 and V is TRBV4-3; 12 bases line up with TRBD2. With V trimmed by 0 bases and J by 5 bases, 7 bases remained unmatched. The CDR3 has 17 residues. From germline, CDR1 is LGHNA and CDR2 YSLEER. The CDR3 DNA is TGCGCCAGCAGCCAAGATCAGACTAGCGGGGGTGGGGAGACCCAGTACTTC. Translation gives CASSQDQTSGGGETQYF.

This clonotype was found many times. CDR3 amino acids: CASSSVEEEQYV. The DNA of the CDR3 is TGTGCCAGCAGCTCAGTGGAAGAAGAGCAGTACGTC. The J gene is TRBJ2-7, the V gene TRBV7-9; D unresolved. Germline CDR1 SEHNR, CDR2 FQNEAQ (reference sequence). Trimming took off 4 bases at V and 7 bases at J, with 11 bases between the two ends. The CDR3 has 12 amino acids.

DNA for the CDR3: TGTGCCAGCAGCTTTTTCAAGGGTTTGGGGAAAAACATTCAGTACTTC. Protein product: CASSFFKGLGKNIQYF. The genes are TRBV13 and TRBJ2-4, with no clear D. From germline, CDR1 is PRHDT and CDR2 FYEKMQ (reference sequence). The CDR3 covers 16 residues. The ends were cut back, 3 bases at V and 4 bases at J, with 16 bases in the middle.

The chain carries TRBV28 and TRBJ2-7; 8 bases are a match to TRBD1. This CDR3 contains 15 residues. The junction had 11 bases not matched to a gene; V was cut back by 6 bases and J by 4 bases. Germline loops: CDR1 MDHEN, CDR2 SYDVKM. The CDR3 here is CASSDPGTGPYEQYV. DNA for the CDR3: TGTGCCAGCAGCGATCCCGGGACAGGACCTTACGAGCAGTACGTC.

This chain links TRBV7-6 with TRBJ2-7; 10 bases are a match to TRBD1. Germline V CDR1 and CDR2: SGHVS, FNYEAQ. The length of the CDR3 is 13 residues. Unmatched junction bases numbered 5, after V lost 5 bases and J lost 7 bases. The CDR3 coding sequence is TGTGCCAGCAGCCCCCCGGACAGGGGGGAGCAGTACGTC. Encoded protein: CASSPPDRGEQYV.

The V gene is TRBV29-1, the J gene TRBJ2-2; D may correspond to TRBD1 or TRBD2 (6 bases each). The length of the CDR3 is 15 residues. The V and J ends lost 1 base and 4 bases respectively, with 13 bases between them. Germline CDR1 and CDR2: SQVTM and ANQGSEA. DNA of the CDR3: TGCAGCGTTGAAGGTGGAGGGGGTCCCACCGGGGAGCTGTTTTTT. This gives the protein CSVEGGGGPTGELFF.

This clonotype appeared a few times. The chain employs TRBV13 and TRBJ2-1; D remains unclear. The germline V gene encodes CDR1 PRHDT and CDR2 FYEKMQ (reference sequence). CDR3 length equals 14 residues. Trimming removed 0 bases at V and 5 bases at J, with 8 bases between. The CDR3 region is CASSLGGFHNEQFF. The CDR3 DNA reads as TGTGCCAGCAGCTTAGGAGGGTTTCACAATGAGCAGTTCTTC.

Comment on this clonotype: It may be a read error: a sequence one base away is much more abundant. The chain has TRBV19 and TRBJ1-1; TRBD1 agrees at 9 bases. Germline V gene lookup returns CDR1 LNHDA and CDR2 SQIVND (reference sequence). J was trimmed by 0 bases and V by 7 bases; bases with no gene match: 12. The CDR3 spans 17 residues. CDR3 in amino acids: CASKNPLDRGLNTEAFF. For the CDR3, the DNA is TGTGCCAGTAAAAATCCCCTGGACAGGGGCTTGAACACTGAAGCTTTCTTT.

This chain uses TRBV5-4 with TRBJ2-2; TRBD2 agrees at 12 bases. The CDR3 runs 16 residues. Germline trimming cut 2 bases from V and 6 bases from J; bases unmatched to any gene: 5. Germline CDR1 and CDR2: SGHNT and YYREEE (reference sequence). CDR3 in DNA: TGTGCCAGCAGCTTCCTAGCGGGGGGGCCGGCCGGGGAGCTGTTTTTT. Protein product: CASSFLAGGPAGELFF.

The V call is TRBV7-9, the J call TRBJ2-7; D not certain. Germline V gene lookup returns CDR1 SEHNR and CDR2 FQNEAQ (reference sequence). This CDR3 contains 14 residues. The V end lost 2 bases, the J end lost 3 bases, and 11 bases lay between the germline ends. CDR3 sequence (DNA): TGTGCCAGCAGCTTAACGGCCCAGAGCTACGAGCAGTACGTC. This gives the protein CASSLTAQSYEQYV.

The V gene is TRBV27, the J gene TRBJ2-7; 8 nucleotides agree with TRBD2. The junction had 8 bases not matched to a gene; V was cut back by 8 bases and J by 5 bases. There are 13 residues in the CDR3. Germline V gene sequence: CDR1 MNHEY, CDR2 SMNVEV (reference sequence). As DNA, the CDR3 is TGTGCCAGCTCGGTCGGGGGGGTAAACGAGCAGTACTTC. Encoded protein: CASSVGGVNEQYF.

This clonotype showed up many times. V is TRBV6-1 and J is TRBJ2-1; no firm D call. Trimming cost V 10 bases and J 4 bases, with 14 bases left between them. The germline gives CDR1 MNHNS, CDR2 SASEGT. The CDR3 has 13 residues. In nucleotides, the CDR3 is TGTGCCACCCTAACCGACCGTTACAATGAGCAGTTCTTC. The encoded protein is CATLTDRYNEQFF.

The chain employs TRBV20-1 and TRBJ2-2; 9 bases are a match to TRBD1. Trimming cost V 3 bases and J 7 bases; bases outside gene matches: 9. The CDR3 consists of 15 residues. The germline gives CDR1 DFQATT, CDR2 SNEGSKA (reference sequence). CDR3: CSARDRGIALGELFF. CDR3 bases: TGCAGTGCTAGGGACAGGGGAATAGCCCTCGGGGAGCTGTTTTTT.

The table lists this clonotype with a few counts. The CDR3, as DNA: TGTGCCAGCAGCCTTGGACAGGCCTTAGCTAACTATGGCTACACCTTC. This sequence encodes CASSLGQALANYGYTF. The V gene is TRBV5-4, the J gene TRBJ1-2, with 7 bases fitting TRBD1. The germline V gene has CDR1 SGHNT and CDR2 YYREEE (reference sequence). The J segment lost 0 bases and the V segment lost 4 bases, leaving 9 bases of the junction unmatched. There are 16 residues in the CDR3.

The chain employs TRBV10-2 and TRBJ2-1, with D tentatively TRBD2 (6 bases). The CDR3 loop spans 15 amino acids. CDR1 is WSHSY, CDR2 SAAADI, per germline. With 6 bases removed from V and 4 bases from J, the gap between germline ends came to 16 bases. CDR3 in DNA: TGCGCCAGCAGAAGTCAACGGGGGTCGTACAATGAGCAGTTCTTC. This translates into CASRSQRGSYNEQFF.

This chain links TRBV12-3 or TRBV12-4 with TRBJ1-2; D gene uncertain. The V and J ends lost 2 bases and 5 bases respectively, with 9 bases between them. CDR3 length: 13 amino acids. The DNA for the CDR3 is TGTGCCAGCAGTTTAACGGCAGCTTATGGCTACACCTTC. It codes for CASSLTAAYGYTF.

This clonotype was found many times. The rearrangement joins TRBV7-9 to TRBJ2-7; D is possibly TRBD2 (5 bases). This CDR3 spans 13 amino acids. V dropped 5 bases and J dropped 1 base, with 9 bases sitting between them. CDR1 and CDR2 from the germline V gene are SEHNR and FQNEAQ (reference sequence). The CDR3 nucleotides read TGTGCCAGCAGCCCCTCGGGGTCCTACGAGCAGTACGTC. Its protein product is CASSPSGSYEQYV.

The V call is TRBV11-1, the J call TRBJ2-5, with a possible D match to TRBD1 (5 bases). The V gene lost 6 bases and the J gene lost 5 bases, with 13 bases spanning the gap. The germline V gene has CDR1 SGHAT and CDR2 FQDESV (reference sequence). This CDR3 is 13 amino acids long. The CDR3 loop is CASRSRELETQYF. The CDR3 DNA follows: TGTGCCAGCAGATCCAGGGAACTGGAGACCCAGTACTTC.

About this clonotype: An end of the junction differs from the germline gene, which may be a read error. The chain joins TRBV19 to TRBJ2-6; D may match TRBD1 or TRBD2 (5 bases each). The CDR3 consists of 14 residues. Germline V CDR1 and CDR2: LNHDA, SQIVND (reference sequence). CDR3 amino acids: CTSSWGTGANVLTF. The CDR3 DNA reads TGTACCAGTAGTTGGGGGACTGGGGCCAACGTCCTGACTTTC.

This clonotype was seen repeatedly, ten times or more. The rearrangement links TRBV7-9 to TRBJ2-5; the D is unclear. The ends were cut back, 0 bases at V and 3 bases at J, with 8 bases in the middle. Germline CDR1 and CDR2: SEHNR and FQNEAQ (reference sequence). The CDR3 extends over 14 amino acids. CDR3 amino acids: CASSLASPEETQYF. CDR3 bases: TGTGCCAGCAGCTTAGCATCTCCCGAAGAGACCCAGTACTTC.

This clonotype was observed a handful of times. This chain uses TRBV7-9 with TRBJ1-2; the D gene is possibly TRBD1 (6 bases). Deletions cut 5 bases from V and 6 bases from J, with 16 bases between. The germline CDR1 and CDR2 sequences are SEHNR and FQNEAQ (reference sequence). This CDR3 contains 14 residues. CDR3 loop: CASSADRSWNGYTF. CDR3 nucleotides: TGTGCCAGCAGCGCGGACAGATCCTGGAATGGCTACACCTTC.

The chain links TRBV6-6 to TRBJ1-6; D is unclear. CDR1 is MNHNY and CDR2 is SVGAGI in the germline V gene (reference sequence). CDR3 length: 16 residues. V was shortened by 4 bases and J by 4 bases, with 14 bases between the two germline ends. The chain's CDR3 is CASSLPSNGYNSPLHF. The CDR3 DNA follows: TGTGCCAGCAGTTTGCCCAGTAACGGATATAATTCACCCCTCCACTTT.